The clone carrying this T cell receptor beta chain was observed many times. Antigen specificity is unknown. Criteria for exclusion of patients were uncontrolled infection, other autoimmune disease, pregnancy or lactation. The diagnoses drew upon clinical symptoms, serum thyroxine and TRAb, thyroid ultrasound and orbital computed tomography. The CDR3 extends over 15 amino acids. V dropped 10 bases and J dropped 4; count of bases not matched to a gene: 16. CDR1 and CDR2 from the germline V gene are WSHSY and SAAADI. The data were taken from a study of T cells in Graves' hyperthyroidism and ophthalmopathy. General observations from the study: Ophthalmopathy prediction by the model preceded onset by a median approximately 6.1 months.

Authors of the study amplified TCR beta CDR3 regions from RNA transcripts. TCR CDR3 regions were first amplified by RT-PCR with HTBI primers. TCRdb recomputed calls from the multiplex PCR reads with MiXCR, one row per CDR3 protein. The sample lists about 740,000 distinct CDR3 sequences; around 15% were seen once. This chain links TRBV10-2 with TRBJ2-7; 7 bases fit TRBD1. Sequences were obtained from blood. This TCR came from a woman aged 18-29 years with Graves' hyperthyroidism. CDR3: CATLWDSPRGYEQYF. The CDR3 bases are TGCGCCACCCTATGGGACAGCCCCCGGGGTTACGAGCAGTACTTC.